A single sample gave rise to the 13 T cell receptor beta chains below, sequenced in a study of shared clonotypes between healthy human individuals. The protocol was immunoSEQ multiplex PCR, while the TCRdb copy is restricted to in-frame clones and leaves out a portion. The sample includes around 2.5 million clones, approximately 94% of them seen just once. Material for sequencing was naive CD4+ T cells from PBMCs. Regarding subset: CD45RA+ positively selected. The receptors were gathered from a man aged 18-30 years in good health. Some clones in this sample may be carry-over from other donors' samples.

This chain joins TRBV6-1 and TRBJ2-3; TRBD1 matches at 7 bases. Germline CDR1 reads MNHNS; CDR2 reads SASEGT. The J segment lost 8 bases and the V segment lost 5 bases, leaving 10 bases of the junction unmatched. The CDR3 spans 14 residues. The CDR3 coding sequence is TGTGCCAGCAGTCCGACAGGGAGTAAGGGTACGCAGTATTTT. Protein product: CASSPTGSKGTQYF.

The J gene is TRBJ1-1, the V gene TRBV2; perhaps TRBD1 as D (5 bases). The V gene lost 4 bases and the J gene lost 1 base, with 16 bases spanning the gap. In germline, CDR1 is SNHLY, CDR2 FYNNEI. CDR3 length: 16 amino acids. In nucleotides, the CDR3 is TGTGCCAGCAGTGCCGGGGCAGCTCCCGAGAACACTGAAGCTTTCTTT. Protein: CASSAGAAPENTEAFF.

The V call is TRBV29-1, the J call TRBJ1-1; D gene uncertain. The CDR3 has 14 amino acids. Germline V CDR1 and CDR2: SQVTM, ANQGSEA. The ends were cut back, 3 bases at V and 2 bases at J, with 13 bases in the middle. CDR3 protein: CSVERILPNTEAFF. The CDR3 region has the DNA TGCAGCGTTGAGAGAATACTACCTAACACTGAAGCTTTCTTT.

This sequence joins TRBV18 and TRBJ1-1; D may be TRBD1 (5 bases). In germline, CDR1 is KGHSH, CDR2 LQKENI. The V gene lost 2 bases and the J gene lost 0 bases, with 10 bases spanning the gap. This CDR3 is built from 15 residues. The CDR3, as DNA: TGTGCCAGCTCACCAGTCCCAGGGCTGAACACTGAAGCTTTCTTT. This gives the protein CASSPVPGLNTEAFF.

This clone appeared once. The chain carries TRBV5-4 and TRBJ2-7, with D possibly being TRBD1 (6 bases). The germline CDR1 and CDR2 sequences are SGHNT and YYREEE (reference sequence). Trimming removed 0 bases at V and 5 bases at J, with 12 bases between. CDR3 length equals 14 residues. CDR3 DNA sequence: TGTGCCAGCAGCTTGGCAGGGGCTAGGCACGAGCAGTACTTC. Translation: CASSLAGARHEQYF. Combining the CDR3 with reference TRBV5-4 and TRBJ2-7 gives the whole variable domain ETGVTQSPTHLIKTRGQQVTLRCSSQSGHNTVSWYQQALGQGPQFIFQYYREEENGRGNFPPRFSGLQFPNYSSELNVNALELDDSALYLCASSLAGARHEQYFGPGTRLTVT.

The CDR3, as DNA: TGTGCCAGCAGACTCCCAGGGGGCGCCGACAATCAGCCCCAGCATTTT. It specifies CASRLPGGADNQPQHF. The gene calls are TRBV28 and TRBJ1-5; 8 positions match TRBD1. J lost 3 bases, V lost 6 bases, and 10 bases had no gene match. This CDR3 is built from 16 residues. Per the germline V gene, CDR1 is MDHEN and CDR2 is SYDVKM.

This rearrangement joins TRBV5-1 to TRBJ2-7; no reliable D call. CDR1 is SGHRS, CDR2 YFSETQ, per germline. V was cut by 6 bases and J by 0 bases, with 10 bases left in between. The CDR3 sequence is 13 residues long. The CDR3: CASKDGSSYEQYF. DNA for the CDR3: TGCGCCAGCAAAGATGGCAGCTCCTACGAGCAGTACTTC.

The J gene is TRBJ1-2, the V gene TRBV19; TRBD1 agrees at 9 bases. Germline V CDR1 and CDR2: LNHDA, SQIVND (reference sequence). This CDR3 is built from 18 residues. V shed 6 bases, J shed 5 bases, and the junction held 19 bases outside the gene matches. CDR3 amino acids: CASRNSRDREFQRYGYTF. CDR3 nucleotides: TGTGCCAGTAGGAACTCCCGGGACAGGGAATTTCAGCGGTATGGCTACACCTTC.

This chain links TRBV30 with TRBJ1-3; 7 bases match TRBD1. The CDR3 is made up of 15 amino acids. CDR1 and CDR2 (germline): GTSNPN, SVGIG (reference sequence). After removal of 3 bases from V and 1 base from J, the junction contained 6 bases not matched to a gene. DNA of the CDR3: TGTGCCTGGAGCCAAGGGGGCATATCTGGAAACACCATATATTTT. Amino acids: CAWSQGGISGNTIYF.

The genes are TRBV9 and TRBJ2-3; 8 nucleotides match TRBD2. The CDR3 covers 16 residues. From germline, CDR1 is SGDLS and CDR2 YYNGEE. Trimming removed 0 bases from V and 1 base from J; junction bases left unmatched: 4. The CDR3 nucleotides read TGTGCCAGCAGCGTAGCTGAGGGACTAGGCACAGATACGCAGTATTTT. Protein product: CASSVAEGLGTDTQYF.

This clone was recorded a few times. The CDR3: CASSYTSGGFVRKLFF. In DNA form, the CDR3 reads TGTGCCAGCAGCTACACCTCCGGAGGGTTTGTTCGGAAACTGTTTTTT. The V call is TRBV5-4, the J call TRBJ1-4; no reliable D call. CDR1 is SGHNT, CDR2 YYREEE, per germline (reference sequence). V was trimmed by 3 bases and J by 11 bases, leaving 23 bases between them. This CDR3 comprises 16 residues.

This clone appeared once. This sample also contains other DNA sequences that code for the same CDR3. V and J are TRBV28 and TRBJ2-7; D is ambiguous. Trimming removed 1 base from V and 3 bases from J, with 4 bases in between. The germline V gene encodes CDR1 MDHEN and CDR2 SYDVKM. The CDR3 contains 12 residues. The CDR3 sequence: CASSLYRYEQYF. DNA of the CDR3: TGTGCCAGCAGTTTATATCGCTACGAGCAGTACTTC.

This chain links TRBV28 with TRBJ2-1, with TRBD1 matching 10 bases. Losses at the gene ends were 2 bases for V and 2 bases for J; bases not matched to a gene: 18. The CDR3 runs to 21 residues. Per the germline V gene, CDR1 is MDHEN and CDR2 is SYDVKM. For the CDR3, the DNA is TGTGCCAGCAGTTTAGTCTGGGACAGGGGACGGGCGTCCAGAACCTACAATGAGCAGTTCTTC. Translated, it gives CASSLVWDRGRASRTYNEQFF.